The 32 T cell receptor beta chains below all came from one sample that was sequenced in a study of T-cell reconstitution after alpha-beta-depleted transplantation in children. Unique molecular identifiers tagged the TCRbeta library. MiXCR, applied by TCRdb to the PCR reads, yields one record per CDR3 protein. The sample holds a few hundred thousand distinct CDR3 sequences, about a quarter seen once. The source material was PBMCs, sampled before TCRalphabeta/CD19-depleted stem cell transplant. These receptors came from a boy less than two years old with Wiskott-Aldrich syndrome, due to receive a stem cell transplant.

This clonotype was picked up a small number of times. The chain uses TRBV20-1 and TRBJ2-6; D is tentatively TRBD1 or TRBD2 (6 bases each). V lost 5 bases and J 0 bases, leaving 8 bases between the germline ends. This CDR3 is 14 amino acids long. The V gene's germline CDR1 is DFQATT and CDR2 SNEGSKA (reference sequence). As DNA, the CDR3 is TGCAGTGCTGGAGGGGGCTCTGGGGCCAACGTCCTGACTTTC. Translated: CSAGGGSGANVLTF.

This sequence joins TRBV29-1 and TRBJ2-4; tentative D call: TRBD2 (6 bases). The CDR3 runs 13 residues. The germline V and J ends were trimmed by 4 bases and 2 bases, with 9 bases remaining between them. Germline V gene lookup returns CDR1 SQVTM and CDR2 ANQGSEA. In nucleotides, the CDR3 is TGCAGCGTTGTCGGGAGATCCAAAAACATTCAGTACTTC. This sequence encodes CSVVGRSKNIQYF.

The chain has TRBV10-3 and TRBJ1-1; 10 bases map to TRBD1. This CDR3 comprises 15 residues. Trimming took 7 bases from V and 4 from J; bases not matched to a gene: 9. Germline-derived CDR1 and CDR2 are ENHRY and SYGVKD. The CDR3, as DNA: TGTGCCATCAATGACAGGGGGCGACTTCGCACTGAAGCTTTCTTT. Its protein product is CAINDRGRLRTEAFF.

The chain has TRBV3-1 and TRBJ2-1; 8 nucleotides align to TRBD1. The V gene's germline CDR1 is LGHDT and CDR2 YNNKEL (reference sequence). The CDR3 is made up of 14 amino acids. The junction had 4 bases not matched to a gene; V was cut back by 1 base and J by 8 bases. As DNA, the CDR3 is TGTGCCAGCAGCCAAGGTACCAGGGGGCATGAGCAGTTCTTC. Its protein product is CASSQGTRGHEQFF.

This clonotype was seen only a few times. The CDR3 sequence: CATSDPSSRGISYNEQFF. In DNA, the CDR3 is TGTGCCACCAGTGACCCATCGTCGAGGGGTATCTCCTACAATGAGCAGTTCTTC. V usage is TRBV24-1 and J usage is TRBJ2-1; perhaps D is TRBD1 or TRBD2 (5 bases each). Trimming took off 4 bases at V and 0 bases at J, with 18 bases between the two ends. This CDR3 contains 18 residues. Germline V gene lookup returns CDR1 KGHDR and CDR2 SFDVKD.

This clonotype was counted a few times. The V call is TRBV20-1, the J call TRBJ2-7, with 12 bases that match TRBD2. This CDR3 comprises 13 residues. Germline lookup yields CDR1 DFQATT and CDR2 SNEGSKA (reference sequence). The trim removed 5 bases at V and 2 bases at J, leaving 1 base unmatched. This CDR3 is CSAWTSGTYEQYF. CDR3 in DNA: TGCAGTGCTTGGACTAGCGGGACCTACGAGCAGTACTTC.

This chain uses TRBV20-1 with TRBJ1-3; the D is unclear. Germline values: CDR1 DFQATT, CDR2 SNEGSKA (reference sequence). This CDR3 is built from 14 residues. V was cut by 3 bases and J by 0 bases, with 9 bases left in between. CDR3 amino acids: CSASPPSSGNTIYF. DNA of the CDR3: TGCAGTGCTAGTCCCCCCTCCTCTGGAAACACCATATATTTT.

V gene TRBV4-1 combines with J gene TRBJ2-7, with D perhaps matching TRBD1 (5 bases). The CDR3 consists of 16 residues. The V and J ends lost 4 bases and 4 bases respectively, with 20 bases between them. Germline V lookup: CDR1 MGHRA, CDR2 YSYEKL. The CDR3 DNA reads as TGCGCCAGCAGCCTAGTCGGTGGCGACAGTTGTTACGAGCAGTACTTC. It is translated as CASSLVGGDSCYEQYF.

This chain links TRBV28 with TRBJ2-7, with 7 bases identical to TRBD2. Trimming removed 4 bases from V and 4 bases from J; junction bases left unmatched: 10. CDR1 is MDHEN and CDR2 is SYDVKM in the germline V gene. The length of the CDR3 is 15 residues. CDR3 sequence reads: CASSWTTSAMYEQYF. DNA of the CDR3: TGTGCCAGCAGTTGGACTACTAGCGCCATGTACGAGCAGTACTTC.

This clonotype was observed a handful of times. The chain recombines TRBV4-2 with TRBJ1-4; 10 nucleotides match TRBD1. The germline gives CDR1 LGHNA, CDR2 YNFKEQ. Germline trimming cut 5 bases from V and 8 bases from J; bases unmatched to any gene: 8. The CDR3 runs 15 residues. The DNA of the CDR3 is TGTGCCAGCAGCTTAACCGTGGGACAGGGGGAAAAACTGTTTTTT. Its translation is CASSLTVGQGEKLFF.

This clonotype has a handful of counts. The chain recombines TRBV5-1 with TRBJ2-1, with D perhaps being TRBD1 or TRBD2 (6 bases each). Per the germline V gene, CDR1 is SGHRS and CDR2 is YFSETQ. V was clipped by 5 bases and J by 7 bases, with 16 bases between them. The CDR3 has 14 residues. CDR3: CASRRTGAVNEQFF. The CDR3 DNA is TGCGCCAGCAGACGTACGGGGGCAGTGAATGAGCAGTTCTTC.

CDR3 residues: CASSFVAGGPEEQFF. As DNA, the CDR3 is TGCGCCAGCAGCTTTGTAGCGGGAGGGCCGGAGGAGCAGTTCTTC. V gene TRBV5-1 combines with J gene TRBJ2-1; 11 bases are shared with TRBD2. Trimming took 2 bases from V and 10 from J; bases not matched to a gene: 8. The germline V gene has CDR1 SGHRS and CDR2 YFSETQ. The CDR3 covers 15 residues.

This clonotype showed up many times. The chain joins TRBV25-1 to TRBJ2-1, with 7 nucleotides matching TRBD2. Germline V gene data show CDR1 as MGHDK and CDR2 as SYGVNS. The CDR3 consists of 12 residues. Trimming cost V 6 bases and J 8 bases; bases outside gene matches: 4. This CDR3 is CASSAGVDEQFF. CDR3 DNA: TGTGCCAGCAGCGCGGGAGTAGATGAGCAGTTCTTC.

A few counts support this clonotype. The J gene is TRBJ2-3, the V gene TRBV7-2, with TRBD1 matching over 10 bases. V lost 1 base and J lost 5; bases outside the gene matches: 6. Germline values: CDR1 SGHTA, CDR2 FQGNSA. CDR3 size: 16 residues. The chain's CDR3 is CASSLVWDRGRDTQYF. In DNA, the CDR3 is TGTGCCAGCAGCTTAGTCTGGGACAGGGGCAGAGATACGCAGTATTTT.

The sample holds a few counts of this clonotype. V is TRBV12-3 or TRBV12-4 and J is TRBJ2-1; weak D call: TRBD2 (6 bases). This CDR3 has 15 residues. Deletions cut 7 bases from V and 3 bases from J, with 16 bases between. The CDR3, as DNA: TGTGCCAGCACCGACCGGGACTCGTACTACAATGAGCAGTTCTTC. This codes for CASTDRDSYYNEQFF.

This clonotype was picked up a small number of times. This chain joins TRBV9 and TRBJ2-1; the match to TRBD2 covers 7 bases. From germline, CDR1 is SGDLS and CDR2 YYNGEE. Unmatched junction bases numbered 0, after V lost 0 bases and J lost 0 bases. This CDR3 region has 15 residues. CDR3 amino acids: CASSVGEGSYNEQFF. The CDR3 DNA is TGTGCCAGCAGCGTAGGGGAGGGCTCCTACAATGAGCAGTTCTTC.

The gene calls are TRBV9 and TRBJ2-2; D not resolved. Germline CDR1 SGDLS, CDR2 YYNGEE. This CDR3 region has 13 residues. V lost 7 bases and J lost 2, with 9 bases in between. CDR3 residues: CASSEKNTGELFF. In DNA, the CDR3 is TGTGCCAGCTCCGAAAAAAACACCGGGGAGCTGTTTTTT.

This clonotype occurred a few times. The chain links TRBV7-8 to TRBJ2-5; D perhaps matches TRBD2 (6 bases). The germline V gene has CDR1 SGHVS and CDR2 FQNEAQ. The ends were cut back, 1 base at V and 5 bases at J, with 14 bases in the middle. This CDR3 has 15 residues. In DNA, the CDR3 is TGTGCCAGCAGCTTAGTGGAGGGTTGGTGGGAGACCCAGTACTTC. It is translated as CASSLVEGWWETQYF. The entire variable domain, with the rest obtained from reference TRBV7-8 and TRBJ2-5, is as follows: GAGVSQSPRYKVAKRGQDVALRCDPISGHVSLFWYQQALGQGPEFLTYFQNEAQLDKSGLPSDRFFAERPEGSVSTLKIQRTQQEDSAVYLCASSLVEGWWETQYFGPGTRLLVL.

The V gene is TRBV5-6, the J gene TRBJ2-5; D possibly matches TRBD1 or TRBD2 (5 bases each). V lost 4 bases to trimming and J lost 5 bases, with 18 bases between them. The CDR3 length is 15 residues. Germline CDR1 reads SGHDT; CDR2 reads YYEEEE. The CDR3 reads CASSPRGVLAETQYF. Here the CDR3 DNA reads TGTGCCAGCAGCCCCCGGGGCGTTCTCGCGGAGACCCAGTACTTC.

The DNA for the CDR3 is TGTGCCATCAGTGCAGGACTAATTTCACCCCTCCACTTT. Encoded protein: CAISAGLISPLHF. The gene calls are TRBV10-3 and TRBJ1-6; no reliable D call. CDR1 ENHRY and CDR2 SYGVKD come from the germline V gene. The CDR3 spans 13 residues. Deletions cut 4 bases from V and 9 bases from J, with 10 bases between.

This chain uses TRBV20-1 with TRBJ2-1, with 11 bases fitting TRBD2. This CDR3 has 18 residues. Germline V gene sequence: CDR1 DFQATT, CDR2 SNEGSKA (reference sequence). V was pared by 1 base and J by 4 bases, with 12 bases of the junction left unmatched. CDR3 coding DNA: TGCAGTGCTAGAGTGGCTAGCGGGAGGTCCTCGCTTTACAATGAGCAGTTCTTC. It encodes CSARVASGRSSLYNEQFF.

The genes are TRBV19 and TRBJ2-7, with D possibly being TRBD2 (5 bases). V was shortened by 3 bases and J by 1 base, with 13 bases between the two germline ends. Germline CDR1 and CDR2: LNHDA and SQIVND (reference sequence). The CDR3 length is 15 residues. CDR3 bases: TGTGCCAGTAGTATCGAGGCCCAGCGGTCCTACGAGCAGTACTTC. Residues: CASSIEAQRSYEQYF.

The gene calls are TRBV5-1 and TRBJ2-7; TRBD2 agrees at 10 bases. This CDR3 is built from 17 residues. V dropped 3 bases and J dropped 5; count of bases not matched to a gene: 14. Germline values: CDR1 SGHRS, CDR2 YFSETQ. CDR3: CASSSGWASGRVNEQYF. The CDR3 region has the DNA TGCGCCAGCAGCTCGGGCTGGGCTAGCGGGAGAGTCAACGAGCAGTACTTC.

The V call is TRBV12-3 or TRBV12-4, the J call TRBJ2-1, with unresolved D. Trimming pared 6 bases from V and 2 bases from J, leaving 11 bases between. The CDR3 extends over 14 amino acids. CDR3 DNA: TGTGCCAGCAGCCCGAGGACCACCTACAATGAGCAGTTCTTC. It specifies CASSPRTTYNEQFF.

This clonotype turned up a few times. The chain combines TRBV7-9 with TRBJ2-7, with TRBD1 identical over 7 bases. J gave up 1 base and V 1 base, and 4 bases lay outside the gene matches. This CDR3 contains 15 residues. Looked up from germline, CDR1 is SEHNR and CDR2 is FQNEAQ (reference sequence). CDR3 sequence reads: CASSLEGGKSYEQYF. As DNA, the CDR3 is TGTGCCAGCAGCTTAGAAGGGGGCAAGTCCTACGAGCAGTACTTC.

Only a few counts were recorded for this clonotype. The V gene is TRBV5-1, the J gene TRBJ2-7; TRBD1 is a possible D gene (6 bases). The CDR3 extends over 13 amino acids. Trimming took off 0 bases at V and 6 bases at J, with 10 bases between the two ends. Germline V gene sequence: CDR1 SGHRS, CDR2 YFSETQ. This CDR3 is CASSLATGPEQYF. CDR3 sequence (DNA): TGCGCCAGCAGCTTGGCTACAGGGCCCGAGCAGTACTTC.

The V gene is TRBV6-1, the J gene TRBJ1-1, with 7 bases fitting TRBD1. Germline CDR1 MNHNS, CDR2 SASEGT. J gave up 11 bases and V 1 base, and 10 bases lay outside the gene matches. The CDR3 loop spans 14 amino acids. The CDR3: CASSEGLFGQAAFF. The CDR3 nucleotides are TGTGCCAGCAGTGAAGGCTTATTCGGACAGGCGGCTTTCTTT.

The CDR3 DNA sequence: TGTGCCAGCAGTTTATCAGATGCCTACGAGCAGTACTTC. Its protein is CASSLSDAYEQYF. The chain uses TRBV12-3 or TRBV12-4 and TRBJ2-7; D ambiguous. CDR3 length: 13 amino acids. V lost 2 bases to trimming and J lost 2 bases, with 7 bases between them.

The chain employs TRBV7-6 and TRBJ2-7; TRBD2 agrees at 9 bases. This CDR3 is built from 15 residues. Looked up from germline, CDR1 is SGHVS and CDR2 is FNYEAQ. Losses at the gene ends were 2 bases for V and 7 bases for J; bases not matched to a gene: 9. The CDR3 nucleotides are TGTGCCAGCAGCTTAAAAGTAGCGGGAGTCTGGGAGCAGTACTTC. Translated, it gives CASSLKVAGVWEQYF. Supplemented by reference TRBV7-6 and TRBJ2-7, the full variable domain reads GAGVSQSPRYKVTKRGQDVALRCDPISGHVSLYWYRQALGQGPEFLTYFNYEAQQDKSGLPNDRFSAERPEGSISTLTIQRTEQRDSAMYRCASSLKVAGVWEQYFGPGTRLTVT.

The DNA of the CDR3 is TGTGCCAGCAGCTTAAGTTTTGGAACTTACAATGAGCAGTTCTTC. It is translated as CASSLSFGTYNEQFF. The V gene is TRBV7-3, the J gene TRBJ2-1; no reliable D call. The CDR3 is made up of 15 amino acids. CDR1 SGHTA and CDR2 FQGTGA come from the germline V gene. Trimming pared 1 base from V and 4 bases from J, leaving 11 bases between.

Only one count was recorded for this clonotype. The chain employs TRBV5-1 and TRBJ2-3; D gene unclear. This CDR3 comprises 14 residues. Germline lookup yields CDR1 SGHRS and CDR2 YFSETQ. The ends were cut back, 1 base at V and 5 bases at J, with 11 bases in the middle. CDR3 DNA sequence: TGCGCCAGCAGCTTGAGGAACAACGGAGATACGCAGTATTTT. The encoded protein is CASSLRNNGDTQYF.

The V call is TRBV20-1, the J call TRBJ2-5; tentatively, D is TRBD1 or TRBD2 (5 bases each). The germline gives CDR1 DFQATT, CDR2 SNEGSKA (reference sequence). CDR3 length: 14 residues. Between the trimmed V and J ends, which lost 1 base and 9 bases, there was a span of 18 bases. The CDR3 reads CSARGGVGVPAQYF. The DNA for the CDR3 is TGCAGTGCTAGAGGAGGAGTGGGGGTACCGGCCCAGTACTTC.